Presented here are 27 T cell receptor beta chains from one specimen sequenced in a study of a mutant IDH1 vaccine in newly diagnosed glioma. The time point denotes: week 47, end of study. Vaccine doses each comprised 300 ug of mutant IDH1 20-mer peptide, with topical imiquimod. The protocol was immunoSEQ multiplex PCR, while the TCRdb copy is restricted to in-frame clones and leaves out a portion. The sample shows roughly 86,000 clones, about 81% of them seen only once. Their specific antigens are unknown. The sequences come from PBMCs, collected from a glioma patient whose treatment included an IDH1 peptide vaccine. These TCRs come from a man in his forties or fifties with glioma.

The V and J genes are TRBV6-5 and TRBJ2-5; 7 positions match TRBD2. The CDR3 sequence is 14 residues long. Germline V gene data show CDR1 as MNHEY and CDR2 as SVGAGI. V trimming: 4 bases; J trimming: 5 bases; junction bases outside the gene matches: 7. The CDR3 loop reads CASSSQTSRETQYF. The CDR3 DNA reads TGTGCCAGCAGTTCCCAGACTAGCCGGGAGACCCAGTACTTC.

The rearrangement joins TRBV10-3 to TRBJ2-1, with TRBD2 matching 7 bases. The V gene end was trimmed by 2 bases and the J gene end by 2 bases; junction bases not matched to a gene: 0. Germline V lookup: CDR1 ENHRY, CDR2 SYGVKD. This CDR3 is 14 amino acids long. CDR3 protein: CAISESGTYNEQFF. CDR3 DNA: TGTGCCATCAGTGAGAGCGGGACCTACAATGAGCAGTTCTTC.

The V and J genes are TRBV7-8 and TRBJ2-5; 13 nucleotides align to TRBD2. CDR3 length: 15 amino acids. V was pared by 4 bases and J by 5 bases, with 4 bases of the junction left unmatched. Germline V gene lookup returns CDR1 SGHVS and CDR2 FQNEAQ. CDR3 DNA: TGTGCCAGCAGCTCCGGACTAGCGGGGGCTGAGACCCAGTACTTC. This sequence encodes CASSSGLAGAETQYF.

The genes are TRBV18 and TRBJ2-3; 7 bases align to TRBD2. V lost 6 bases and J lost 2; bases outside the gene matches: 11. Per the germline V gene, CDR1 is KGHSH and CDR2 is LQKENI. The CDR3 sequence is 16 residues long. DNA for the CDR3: TGTGCCAGCTCTTGGAGGCCTAGCGGTGACACAGATACGCAGTATTTT. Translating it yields CASSWRPSGDTDTQYF.

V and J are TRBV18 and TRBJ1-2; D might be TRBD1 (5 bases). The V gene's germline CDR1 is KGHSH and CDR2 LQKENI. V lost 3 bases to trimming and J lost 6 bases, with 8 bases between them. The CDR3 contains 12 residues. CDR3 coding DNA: TGTGCCAGCTCACCGGAGGGGAATGGCTACACCTTC. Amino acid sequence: CASSPEGNGYTF. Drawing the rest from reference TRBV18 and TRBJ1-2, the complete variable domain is NAGVMQNPRHLVRRRGQEARLRCSPMKGHSHVYWYRQLPEEGLKFMVYLQKENIIDESGMPKERFSAEFPKEGPSILRIQQVVRGDSAAYFCASSPEGNGYTFGSGTRLTVV.

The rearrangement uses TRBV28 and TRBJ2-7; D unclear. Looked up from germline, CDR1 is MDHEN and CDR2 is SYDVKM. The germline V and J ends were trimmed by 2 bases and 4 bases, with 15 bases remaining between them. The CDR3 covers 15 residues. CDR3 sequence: CASSLGAVDGYEQYF. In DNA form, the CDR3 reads TGTGCCAGCAGTTTAGGTGCGGTCGATGGGTACGAGCAGTACTTC.

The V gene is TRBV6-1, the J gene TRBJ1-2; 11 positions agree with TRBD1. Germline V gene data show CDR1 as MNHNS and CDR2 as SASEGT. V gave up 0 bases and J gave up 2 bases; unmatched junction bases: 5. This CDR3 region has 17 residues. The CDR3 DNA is TGTGCCAGCAGTGAAGCGGACAGGGGGCCCTTAAACTATGGCTACACCTTC. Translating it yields CASSEADRGPLNYGYTF.

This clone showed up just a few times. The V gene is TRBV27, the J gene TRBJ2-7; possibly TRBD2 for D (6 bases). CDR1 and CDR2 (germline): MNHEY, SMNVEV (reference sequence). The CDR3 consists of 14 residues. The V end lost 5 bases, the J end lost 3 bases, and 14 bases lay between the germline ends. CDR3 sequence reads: CASSPRTGVYEQYF. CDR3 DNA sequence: TGTGCCAGCAGTCCTCGGACGGGAGTCTACGAGCAGTACTTC.

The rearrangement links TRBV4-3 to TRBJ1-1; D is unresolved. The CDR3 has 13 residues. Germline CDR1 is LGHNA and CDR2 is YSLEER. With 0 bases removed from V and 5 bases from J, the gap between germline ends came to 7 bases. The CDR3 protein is CASSQDGLTEAFF. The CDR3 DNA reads TGCGCCAGCAGCCAAGATGGGCTTACTGAAGCTTTCTTT.

CDR3 loop: CASSLALAANYEQYF. CDR3 sequence (DNA): TGCGCCAGCAGCTTGGCCCTGGCGGCAAACTACGAGCAGTACTTC. The V and J genes are TRBV5-1 and TRBJ2-7; D unresolved. CDR3 length: 15 residues. Germline values: CDR1 SGHRS, CDR2 YFSETQ. Trimming cost V 0 bases and J 3 bases, with 13 bases left between them.

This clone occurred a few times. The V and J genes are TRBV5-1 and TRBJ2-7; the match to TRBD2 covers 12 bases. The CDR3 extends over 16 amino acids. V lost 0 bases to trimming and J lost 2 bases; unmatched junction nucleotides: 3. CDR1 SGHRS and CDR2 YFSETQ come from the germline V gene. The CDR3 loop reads CASSLAPSGGAYEQYF. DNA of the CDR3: TGCGCCAGCAGCTTGGCCCCTAGCGGGGGGGCCTACGAGCAGTACTTC.

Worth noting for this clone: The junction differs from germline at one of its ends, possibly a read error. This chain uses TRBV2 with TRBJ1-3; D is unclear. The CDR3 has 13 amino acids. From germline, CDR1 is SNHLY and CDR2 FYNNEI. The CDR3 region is CASSVDAGNTIYF. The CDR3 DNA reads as TGTGCCAGTAGTGTGGACGCCGGAAACACCATATATTTT.

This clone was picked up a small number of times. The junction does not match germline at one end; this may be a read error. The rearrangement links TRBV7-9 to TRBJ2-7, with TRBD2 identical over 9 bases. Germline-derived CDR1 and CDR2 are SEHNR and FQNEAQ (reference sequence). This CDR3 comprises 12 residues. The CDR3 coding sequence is TGTGCCAGCGCAGACGCCGGCGGGAGGGCCCACTTC. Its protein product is CASADAGGRAHF.

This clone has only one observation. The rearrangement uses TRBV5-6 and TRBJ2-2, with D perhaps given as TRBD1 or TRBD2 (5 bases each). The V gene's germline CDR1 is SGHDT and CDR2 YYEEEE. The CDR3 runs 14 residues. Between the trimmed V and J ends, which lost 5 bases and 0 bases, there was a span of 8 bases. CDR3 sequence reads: CASRGTTNTGELFF. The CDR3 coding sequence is TGTGCCAGCAGGGGGACCACGAACACCGGGGAGCTGTTTTTT.

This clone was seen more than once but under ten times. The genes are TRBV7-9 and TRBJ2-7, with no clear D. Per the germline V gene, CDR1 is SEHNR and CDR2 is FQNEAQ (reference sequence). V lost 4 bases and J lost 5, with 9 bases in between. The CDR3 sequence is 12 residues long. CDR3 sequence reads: CASSSPLDEQYF. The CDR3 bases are TGTGCCAGCAGCTCCCCCCTCGACGAGCAGTACTTC.

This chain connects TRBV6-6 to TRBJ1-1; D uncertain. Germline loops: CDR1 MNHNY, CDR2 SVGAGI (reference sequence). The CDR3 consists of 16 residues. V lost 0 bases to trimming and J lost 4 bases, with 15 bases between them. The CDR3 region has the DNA TGTGCCAGCAGTTACTCGAGGGCCCTCCGGGGCACTGAAGCTTTCTTT. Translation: CASSYSRALRGTEAFF.

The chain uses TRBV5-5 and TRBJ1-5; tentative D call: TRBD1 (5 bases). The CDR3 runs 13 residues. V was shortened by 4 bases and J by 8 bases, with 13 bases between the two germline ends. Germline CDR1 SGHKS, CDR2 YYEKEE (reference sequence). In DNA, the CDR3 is TGTGCCAGCAGCCTGGGGCGGGGTGAGCCCCAGCATTTT. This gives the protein CASSLGRGEPQHF.

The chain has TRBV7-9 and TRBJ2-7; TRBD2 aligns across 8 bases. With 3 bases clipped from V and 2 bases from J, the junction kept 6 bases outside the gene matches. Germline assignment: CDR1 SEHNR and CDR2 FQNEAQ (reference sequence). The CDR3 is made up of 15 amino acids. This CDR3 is CASSLTAGGTYEQYF. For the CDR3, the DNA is TGTGCCAGCAGCTTGACGGCGGGAGGCACCTACGAGCAGTACTTC.

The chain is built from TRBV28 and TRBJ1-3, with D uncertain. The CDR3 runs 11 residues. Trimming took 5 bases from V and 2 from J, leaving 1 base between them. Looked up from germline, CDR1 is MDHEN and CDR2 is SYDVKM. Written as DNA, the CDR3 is TGTGCCAGCAGTACTGGAAACACCATATATTTT. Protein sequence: CASSTGNTIYF.

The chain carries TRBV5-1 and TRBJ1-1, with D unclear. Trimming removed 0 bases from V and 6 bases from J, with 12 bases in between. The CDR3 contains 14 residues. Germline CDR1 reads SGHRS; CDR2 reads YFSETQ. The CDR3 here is CASSLGQAAPEAFF. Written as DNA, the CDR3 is TGCGCCAGCAGCTTGGGGCAGGCTGCCCCTGAAGCTTTCTTT.

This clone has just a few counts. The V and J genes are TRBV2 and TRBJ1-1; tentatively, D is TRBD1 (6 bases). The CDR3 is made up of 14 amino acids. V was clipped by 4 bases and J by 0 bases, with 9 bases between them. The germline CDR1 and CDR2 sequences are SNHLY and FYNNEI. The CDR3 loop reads CASSVWGLNTEAFF. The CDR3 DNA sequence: TGTGCCAGCAGTGTATGGGGGCTGAACACTGAAGCTTTCTTT. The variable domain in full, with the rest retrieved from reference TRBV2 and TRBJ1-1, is EPEVTQTPSHQVTQMGQEVILRCVPISNHLYFYWYRQILGQKVEFLVSFYNNEISEKSEIFDDQFSVERPDGSNFTLKIRSTKLEDSAMYFCASSVWGLNTEAFFGQGTRLTVV.

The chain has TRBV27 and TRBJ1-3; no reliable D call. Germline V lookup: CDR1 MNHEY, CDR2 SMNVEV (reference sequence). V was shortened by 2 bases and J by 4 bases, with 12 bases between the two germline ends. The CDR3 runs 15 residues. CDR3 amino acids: CASSLTGAYGNTIYF. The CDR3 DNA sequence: TGTGCCAGCAGTTTAACCGGAGCATACGGAAACACCATATATTTT.

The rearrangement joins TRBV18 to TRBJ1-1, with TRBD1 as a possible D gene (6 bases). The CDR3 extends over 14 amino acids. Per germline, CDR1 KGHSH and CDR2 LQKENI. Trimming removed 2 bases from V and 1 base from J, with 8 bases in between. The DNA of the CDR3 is TGTGCCAGCTCACCAAAACAGGGGAACACTGAAGCTTTCTTT. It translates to CASSPKQGNTEAFF.

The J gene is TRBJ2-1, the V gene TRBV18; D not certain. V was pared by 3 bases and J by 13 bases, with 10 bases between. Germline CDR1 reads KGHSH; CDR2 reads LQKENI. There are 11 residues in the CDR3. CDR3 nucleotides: TGTGCCAGCTCACCCGACCAGCCACAGTTCTTC. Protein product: CASSPDQPQFF.

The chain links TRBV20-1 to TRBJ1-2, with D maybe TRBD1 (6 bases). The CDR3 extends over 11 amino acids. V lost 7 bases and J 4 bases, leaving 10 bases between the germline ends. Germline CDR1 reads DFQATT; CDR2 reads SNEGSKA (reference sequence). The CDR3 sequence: CSVLGGYGYTF. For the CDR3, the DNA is TGCAGTGTTTTAGGGGGCTATGGCTACACCTTC.

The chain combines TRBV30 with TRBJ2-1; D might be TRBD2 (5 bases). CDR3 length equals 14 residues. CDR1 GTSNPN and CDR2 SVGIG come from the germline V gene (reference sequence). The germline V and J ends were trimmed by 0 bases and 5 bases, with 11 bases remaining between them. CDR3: CAWSVGLGNNEQFF. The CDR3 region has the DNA TGTGCCTGGAGTGTAGGACTTGGAAACAATGAGCAGTTCTTC.

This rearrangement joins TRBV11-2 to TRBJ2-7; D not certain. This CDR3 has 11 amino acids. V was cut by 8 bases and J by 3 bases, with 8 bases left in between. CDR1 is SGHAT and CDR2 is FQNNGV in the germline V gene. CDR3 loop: CASGRSYEQYF. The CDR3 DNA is TGTGCCAGCGGCAGGAGCTACGAGCAGTACTTC.